The clone carrying this T cell receptor (beta chain) has a count of ten or more. The antigen is unknown. Tregs were sorted as CD4+CD25+CD127-/low cells. Study-wide findings and caveats: Tumor-infiltrating Treg TCR alpha and beta sequences overlapped most with tumor naive CD4+ T cells, then blood naive.

The CDR3 totals 18 residues. Germline assignment: CDR1 SGHTA and CDR2 FQGTGA. Germline trimming cut 0 bases from V and 4 bases from J; bases unmatched to any gene: 9. One entry per CDR3 protein, called by TCRdb with MiXCR from the 5' RACE reads. The sample gives 9,500 to 14,000 distinct CDR3 sequences, around a quarter of which show up once; under 3.5% is in the top ten. This receptor was identified in a female donor with breast cancer. Sample: Tregs sorted from a lymph node. The genes are TRBV7-3 and TRBJ2-1; 10 nucleotides match TRBD2. The CDR3 here is CASSLTGLAGGAYNEQFF. In nucleotides, the CDR3 is TGTGCCAGCAGCTTAACCGGTTTAGCGGGAGGAGCGTACAATGAGCAGTTCTTC.